The 26 T cell receptor beta chains below come from one sample, sequenced in a study of blood T cells in healthy people across ages. The use of a sample-barcoded 5' primer and a J-beta primer mix characterized a second PCR of roughly 6 to 12 cycles. TCRdb re-derived calls from the 5' RACE reads in MiXCR, one entry per CDR3 protein. The repertoire holds roughly 1,300,000 distinct CDR3 sequences, with 45% to 70% as singletons. Sequencing was done on a sample of blood. All receptors come from a young man in good health.

This clonotype was detected a few times. The chain joins TRBV15 to TRBJ2-5; D is perhaps TRBD2 (7 bases). V shed 6 bases and J shed 5 bases, with 16 bases lying between them. The CDR3 sequence is 14 residues long. Germline V gene lookup returns CDR1 LNHNV and CDR2 YYDKDF (reference sequence). The CDR3: CATSNGGRMETQYF. CDR3 coding DNA: TGTGCCACCAGTAACGGGGGGCGGATGGAGACCCAGTACTTC.

V is TRBV5-1 and J is TRBJ1-1; D call uncertain. The germline V gene encodes CDR1 SGHRS and CDR2 YFSETQ. The CDR3 has 14 residues. Deletions cut 2 bases from V and 12 bases from J, with 20 bases between. CDR3 sequence reads: CASSFYGPRDVTFF. In DNA, the CDR3 is TGCGCCAGCAGCTTCTACGGGCCACGGGATGTGACTTTCTTT.

This rearrangement joins TRBV4-2 to TRBJ1-1; D ambiguous. V dropped 0 bases and J dropped 6 bases, with 8 bases sitting between them. Germline CDR1 and CDR2: LGHNA and YNFKEQ. This CDR3 contains 13 residues. Here the CDR3 reads CASSQDSGAEAFF. The CDR3 coding sequence is TGTGCCAGCAGCCAAGATAGCGGGGCTGAAGCTTTCTTT.

This sequence joins TRBV2 and TRBJ1-4; the D is unclear. The V end lost 0 bases, the J end lost 3 bases, and 2 bases lay between the germline ends. CDR3 length: 13 amino acids. Per the germline V gene, CDR1 is SNHLY and CDR2 is FYNNEI. The CDR3 is CASSEAPNEKLFF. For the CDR3, the DNA is TGTGCCAGCAGTGAAGCCCCTAATGAAAAACTGTTTTTT. Combining the CDR3 with reference TRBV2 and TRBJ1-4 gives the whole variable domain EPEVTQTPSHQVTQMGQEVILRCVPISNHLYFYWYRQILGQKVEFLVSFYNNEISEKSEIFDDQFSVERPDGSNFTLKIRSTKLEDSAMYFCASSEAPNEKLFFGSGTQLSVL.

The chain carries TRBV7-6 and TRBJ2-1; the D gene is possibly TRBD1 (7 bases). The CDR3 length is 14 residues. The germline V gene encodes CDR1 SGHVS and CDR2 FNYEAQ. The V gene lost 5 bases and the J gene lost 14 bases, with 22 bases spanning the gap. CDR3 protein: CASSAGQRGLVEFF. The CDR3 nucleotides are TGTGCCAGCAGCGCGGGACAGCGAGGATTGGTTGAGTTCTTC.

V gene TRBV27 combines with J gene TRBJ2-1, with D perhaps matching TRBD1 (6 bases). Trimming left V 6 bases short and J 10 bases short, with 19 bases between. Looked up from germline, CDR1 is MNHEY and CDR2 is SMNVEV (reference sequence). The CDR3 has 14 residues. The CDR3 is CASSRDTGIWEQFF. The CDR3 DNA is TGTGCCAGCAGCCGGGACACTGGAATATGGGAGCAGTTCTTC.

This chain connects TRBV20-1 to TRBJ2-5; TRBD2 agrees at 7 bases. The CDR3 is 14 residues long. Germline V gene sequence: CDR1 DFQATT, CDR2 SNEGSKA (reference sequence). J lost 5 bases, V lost 6 bases, and 12 bases had no gene match. In nucleotides, the CDR3 is TGCAGTGCCCTGGGGACTCCCGGGGGGGAGACCCAGTACTTC. Translation gives CSALGTPGGETQYF.

The J gene is TRBJ1-6, the V gene TRBV4-2; D ambiguous. With 6 bases removed from V and 10 bases from J, the gap between germline ends came to 10 bases. From germline, CDR1 is LGHNA and CDR2 YNFKEQ. The CDR3 has 12 residues. The CDR3 DNA follows: TGTGCCAGCAGTGATAGGTACTCACCCCTCCACTTT. Its protein product is CASSDRYSPLHF.

This chain links TRBV27 with TRBJ2-2, with D perhaps TRBD1 (6 bases). The V gene lost 1 base and the J gene lost 2 bases, with 11 bases spanning the gap. This CDR3 spans 16 amino acids. The germline CDR1 and CDR2 sequences are MNHEY and SMNVEV (reference sequence). In nucleotides, the CDR3 is TGTGCCAGCAGTTTATTGGACAGAATAAACACCGGGGAGCTGTTTTTT. Translating gives CASSLLDRINTGELFF.

The rearrangement uses TRBV18 and TRBJ1-2; D is perhaps TRBD1 (5 bases). V was pared by 6 bases and J by 4 bases, with 15 bases between. Germline lookup yields CDR1 KGHSH and CDR2 LQKENI. CDR3 length: 14 residues. The CDR3 coding sequence is TGTGCCAGCTCGCAGGGTCCCCAACTCTATGGCTACACCTTC. Amino acids: CASSQGPQLYGYTF.

The V and J genes are TRBV7-2 and TRBJ1-2, with D unresolved. The CDR3 contains 15 residues. Trimming cost V 1 base and J 3 bases, with 12 bases left between them. CDR1 is SGHTA, CDR2 FQGNSA, per germline. CDR3 in amino acids: CASSLVYGEYYGYTF. The CDR3 region has the DNA TGTGCCAGCAGCTTAGTATATGGTGAATACTATGGCTACACCTTC.

J is TRBJ2-3 and V is TRBV7-8; 10 positions agree with TRBD2. Germline CDR1 is SGHVS and CDR2 is FQNEAQ. V shed 3 bases and J 3 bases; nucleotides not matched to a gene: 9. The CDR3 runs to 17 residues. CDR3 protein: CASSFNRAGGQTDTQYF. CDR3 in DNA: TGTGCCAGCAGCTTCAACCGAGCGGGGGGGCAGACAGATACGCAGTATTTT.

V usage is TRBV7-8 and J usage is TRBJ1-1, with a weak D call TRBD1 (5 bases). Trimming stripped 5 bases from V and 7 bases from J, with 14 bases between. The CDR3 is made up of 13 amino acids. CDR1 SGHVS and CDR2 FQNEAQ come from the germline V gene. Here the CDR3 reads CASSPPGWVEAFF. The CDR3 nucleotides read TGTGCCAGCAGCCCACCAGGGTGGGTTGAAGCTTTCTTT.

This clonotype was detected a few times. The gene calls are TRBV10-3 and TRBJ2-3, with a possible D match to TRBD2 (6 bases). The length of the CDR3 is 15 residues. V shed 8 bases and J shed 1 base, with 16 bases lying between them. From germline, CDR1 is ENHRY and CDR2 SYGVKD. The CDR3 region has the DNA TGTGCCATCGGCAATAGCGGTACCCGCACAGATACGCAGTATTTT. Residues: CAIGNSGTRTDTQYF.

The chain recombines TRBV7-9 with TRBJ2-4; maybe TRBD2 (5 bases). With the DNA end fitting TRBJ2-5 better, the J assignment may be wrong. The CDR3 totals 14 residues. From germline, CDR1 is SEHNR and CDR2 FQNEAQ (reference sequence). CDR3 sequence (DNA): TGTGCCAGCAGCTTACAGGACTACCAAGAGACCCAGTACTTC. Its protein is CASSLQDYQETQYF.

This sequence joins TRBV25-1 and TRBJ1-2; TRBD1 aligns across 10 bases. The germline V gene has CDR1 MGHDK and CDR2 SYGVNS. This CDR3 is 14 amino acids long. V shed 4 bases and J 6 bases; nucleotides not matched to a gene: 5. CDR3 loop: CASSGWTGGDGYTF. The CDR3 nucleotides are TGTGCCAGCAGTGGCTGGACAGGGGGGGATGGCTACACCTTC.

Concerning this clonotype itself: The junction and the germline gene differ at one end; a read error may be behind it. The chain employs TRBV29-1 and TRBJ2-3; tentatively, D is TRBD1 or TRBD2 (6 bases each). Germline loops: CDR1 SQVTM, CDR2 ANQGSEA. The CDR3 totals 16 residues. This CDR3 is CGVEGGFLLDTDTQYF. The CDR3 region has the DNA TGCGGCGTTGAAGGGGGGTTCCTTCTGGACACAGATACGCAGTATTTT.

This clonotype was detected once. The rearrangement uses TRBV25-1 and TRBJ1-5; D unclear. Germline CDR1 is MGHDK and CDR2 is SYGVNS. This CDR3 has 14 amino acids. V lost 2 bases and J lost 6, with 11 bases in between. CDR3 in DNA: TGTGCCAGCAGTGAAAGCGGTTTAGGTCAGCCCCAGCATTTT. This sequence encodes CASSESGLGQPQHF.

This chain uses TRBV5-5 with TRBJ2-6, with a possible D match to TRBD1 (6 bases). The CDR3 extends over 15 amino acids. Germline values: CDR1 SGHKS, CDR2 YYEKEE (reference sequence). Trimming shortened V by 4 bases and J by 0 bases, and 8 bases separated the two germline ends. DNA of the CDR3: TGTGCCAGCAGCCGGACAGACTCTGGGGCCAACGTCCTGACTTTC. The encoded protein is CASSRTDSGANVLTF.

The CDR3 loop is CASSFGRQFF. The CDR3 coding sequence is TGTGCCAGCAGTTTTGGACGCCAGTTCTTC. This chain joins TRBV28 and TRBJ2-1; D uncertain. The V end was cut by 3 bases, the J end by 13 bases, with 7 bases between. Germline V gene sequence: CDR1 MDHEN, CDR2 SYDVKM. CDR3 length: 10 residues.

This sequence joins TRBV4-1 and TRBJ2-1; 9 bases agree with TRBD1. Germline V CDR1 and CDR2: MGHRA, YSYEKL. This CDR3 comprises 16 residues. V dropped 5 bases and J dropped 7; count of bases not matched to a gene: 12. CDR3 residues: CASSGQTGQGGNEQFF. CDR3 DNA sequence: TGCGCCAGCAGCGGGCAGACGGGACAGGGCGGTAATGAGCAGTTCTTC.

The gene calls are TRBV20-1 and TRBJ2-3; no firm D call. In germline, CDR1 is DFQATT, CDR2 SNEGSKA (reference sequence). The V end was cut by 0 bases, the J end by 2 bases, with 6 bases between. The CDR3 is made up of 13 amino acids. CDR3 bases: TGCAGTGCTAGAGATATGCTCACAGATACGCAGTATTTT. It specifies CSARDMLTDTQYF.

V and J are TRBV29-1 and TRBJ2-3; D tentatively reads TRBD1 or TRBD2 (6 bases each). V lost 1 base to trimming and J lost 1 base, with 12 bases between them. Per the germline V gene, CDR1 is SQVTM and CDR2 is ANQGSEA. This CDR3 contains 15 residues. CDR3 DNA sequence: TGCAGCGTTGAAGTTGGAAGGGGGGGCACAGATACGCAGTATTTT. Translated, it gives CSVEVGRGGTDTQYF.

The rearrangement links TRBV20-1 to TRBJ2-4; 12 nucleotides match TRBD2. The tail of the sequence fits TRBJ2-7 better, so the J call may be wrong. Germline CDR1 is DFQATT and CDR2 is SNEGSKA (reference sequence). The CDR3 has 15 residues. DNA of the CDR3: TGCAGTGCTAGTGGAGGACTAGCGGGGAACTACGAGCAGTACTTC. Translated: CSASGGLAGNYEQYF.

Worth noting for this clonotype: The junction does not match germline at one end; this may be a read error. The CDR3 is CASSLISSEQYF. The CDR3 DNA follows: TGTGCCAGCAGCTTAATTTCCTCCGAGCAGTACTTC. This chain connects TRBV7-2 to TRBJ2-7; no reliable D call. Germline loops: CDR1 SGHTA, CDR2 FQGNSA. This CDR3 region has 12 residues.

Only a few counts were recorded for this clonotype. V usage is TRBV29-1 and J usage is TRBJ2-1; D not resolved. The CDR3 is 13 amino acids. The V gene's germline CDR1 is SQVTM and CDR2 ANQGSEA. The CDR3 region has the DNA TGCAGTGCCCCCGTGGGGACCTACAATGAGCAGTTCTTC. This encodes CSAPVGTYNEQFF.